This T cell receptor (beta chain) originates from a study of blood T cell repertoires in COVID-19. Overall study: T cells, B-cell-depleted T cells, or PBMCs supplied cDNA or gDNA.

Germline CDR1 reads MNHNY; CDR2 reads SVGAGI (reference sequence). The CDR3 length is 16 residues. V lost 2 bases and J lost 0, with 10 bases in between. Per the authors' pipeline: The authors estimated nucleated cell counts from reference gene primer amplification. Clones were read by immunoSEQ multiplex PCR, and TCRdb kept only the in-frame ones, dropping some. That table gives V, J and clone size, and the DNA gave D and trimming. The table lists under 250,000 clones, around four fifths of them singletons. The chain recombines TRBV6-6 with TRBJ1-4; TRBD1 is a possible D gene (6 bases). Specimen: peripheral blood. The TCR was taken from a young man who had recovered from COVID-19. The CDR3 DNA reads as TGTGCCAGCAGTTACCGGGACACCACAACTAATGAAAAACTGTTTTTT. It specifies CASSYRDTTTNEKLFF.